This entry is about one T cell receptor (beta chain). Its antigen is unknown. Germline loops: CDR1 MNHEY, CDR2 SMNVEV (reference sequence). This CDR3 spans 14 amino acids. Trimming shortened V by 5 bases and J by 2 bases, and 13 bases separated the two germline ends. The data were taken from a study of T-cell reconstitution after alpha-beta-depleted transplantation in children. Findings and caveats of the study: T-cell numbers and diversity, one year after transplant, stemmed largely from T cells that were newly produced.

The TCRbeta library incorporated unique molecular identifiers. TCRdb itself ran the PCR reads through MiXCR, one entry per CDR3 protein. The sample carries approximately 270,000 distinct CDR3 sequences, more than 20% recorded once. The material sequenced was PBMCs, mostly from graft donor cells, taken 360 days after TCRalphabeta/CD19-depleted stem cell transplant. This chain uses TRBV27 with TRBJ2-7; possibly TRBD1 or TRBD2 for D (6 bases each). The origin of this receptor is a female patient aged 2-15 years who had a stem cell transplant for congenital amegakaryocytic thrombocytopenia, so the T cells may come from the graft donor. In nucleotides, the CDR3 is TGTGCCAGCAGTCCCCGGAGGGGGGCCTACGAGCAGTACTTC. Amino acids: CASSPRRGAYEQYF.